This TCR beta chain was captured by sequencing in a study of cytomegalovirus exposure and HLA in healthy donors. Nominal health characterized the donors when sampled, though unrecorded immune exposures were likely. Amplification used 60 Vbeta primers and 13 Jbeta primers. Clones were sequenced by immunoSEQ multiplex PCR, and TCRdb holds only the in-frame ones, with some missing. The data contain 95,000 to 110,000 clones, approximately 79% of them seen just once; the ten biggest clones take up around 15%. Regarding this clone: The antigen remains unidentified.

The study's findings and limits: Among TCR beta chains, those listed as cytomegalovirus-associated numbered around 180. Analysis was performed later, and it showed HLA-associated TCR beta chains to be more clonally expanded than equally common others.

CDR1 is SEHNR, CDR2 FQNEAQ, per germline (reference sequence). Trimming left V 4 bases short and J 8 bases short, with 12 bases between. CDR3 length: 14 amino acids. The receptor comes from a woman in her thirties or forties in good health and CMV-seropositive. Sequencing was performed on PBMCs. V is TRBV7-9 and J is TRBJ1-6; possibly TRBD1 for D (5 bases). The CDR3 loop reads CASSSTDNHSPLHF. The CDR3 region has the DNA TGTGCCAGCAGCTCCACGGACAACCATTCACCCCTCCACTTT.